The present T cell receptor beta chain was sequenced within a study of identical twins. Study-wide points: A lower insertion count was a feature of abundant cord blood beta clonotypes, with no such feature in memory repertoires. Zero-insertion findings could be partly confounded by invariant cells (MAIT and iNKT cells). Models underpredicted monozygotic twin sharing of out-of-frame TCR alpha. Cross-sectional statistics, not tracking of the same donors, supported the conclusions.

The V segment lost 0 bases and the J segment 4 bases; nucleotides outside the gene matches: 7. Per the germline V gene, CDR1 is DFQATT and CDR2 is SNEGSKA (reference sequence). This CDR3 contains 16 residues. This clonotype occurred a few times. The target antigen is unknown. TCRdb passed the 5' RACE reads through MiXCR, listing each CDR3 protein once. This sample carries some 320,000 distinct CDR3 sequences, roughly an eighth of them seen once, and the ten largest clones take just over 7%. The same specimen was also included in a second study, on yellow fever vaccine responses in identical twins.

The sequence was obtained from a woman younger than 35 in good health. The sample taken for sequencing was CD8+ T cells sorted from blood. The chain carries TRBV20-1 and TRBJ2-1; 9 nucleotides line up with TRBD1. This chain's CDR3 is CSARDFDRGGYNEQFF. The CDR3 DNA sequence: TGCAGTGCTAGAGATTTCGACAGGGGGGGATACAATGAGCAGTTCTTC.